The 26 T cell receptor beta chains below come from one sample, sequenced in a study of blood T cell repertoires in COVID-19. Produced via immunoSEQ multiplex PCR; TCRdb's table is partial and in-frame only. In the table there are around 250,000 clones, 75% to 90% of which are singletons. Material: peripheral blood. The receptors derive from a woman in her twenties or thirties with active or convalescent COVID-19.

V usage is TRBV4-1 and J usage is TRBJ1-1; possibly TRBD1 for D (6 bases). There are 13 residues in the CDR3. V lost 2 bases and J lost 6, with 10 bases in between. From germline, CDR1 is MGHRA and CDR2 YSYEKL. CDR3 loop: CASSQRDIAEAFF. DNA of the CDR3: TGCGCCAGCAGCCAACGGGACATCGCTGAAGCTTTCTTT.

The genes are TRBV21-1 and TRBJ1-2; the table names TRBD1, a call not compared with the DNA. TRBV21-1 is classified as a pseudogene. This CDR3 spans 16 amino acids. In DNA, the CDR3 is TGTGCCAGCAGCCCCCGGACAGGGGCCCCTAACTATGGCTACACCTTC. Translated: CASSPRTGAPNYGYTF.

This chain joins TRBV2 and TRBJ1-2; no firm D call. Germline CDR1 reads SNHLY; CDR2 reads FYNNEI. Trimming stripped 6 bases from V and 1 base from J, with 15 bases between. The CDR3 sequence is 15 residues long. The CDR3 region is CASRREATYNYGYTF. CDR3 DNA: TGTGCCAGCAGGAGGGAGGCTACCTATAACTATGGCTACACCTTC. Full variable domain (outside the CDR3, taken from reference TRBV2 and TRBJ1-2): EPEVTQTPSHQVTQMGQEVILRCVPISNHLYFYWYRQILGQKVEFLVSFYNNEISEKSEIFDDQFSVERPDGSNFTLKIRSTKLEDSAMYFCASRREATYNYGYTFGSGTRLTVV.

The chain couples TRBV7-2 to TRBJ1-1, with no clear D. Germline CDR1 SGHTA, CDR2 FQGNSA. This CDR3 spans 14 amino acids. Deletions cut 5 bases from V and 7 bases from J, with 17 bases between. CDR3 protein: CASSLRHESYEAFF. The CDR3, as DNA: TGTGCCAGCAGCCTACGACACGAGAGCTATGAAGCTTTCTTT.

A single count supports this clone. The rearrangement joins TRBV15 to TRBJ1-6, with D perhaps TRBD1 (6 bases). The germline gives CDR1 LNHNV, CDR2 YYDKDF (reference sequence). CDR3 length: 14 amino acids. V was trimmed by 7 bases and J by 9 bases, leaving 16 bases between them. This chain's CDR3 is CATKRDIGRSPLHF. CDR3 sequence (DNA): TGTGCCACCAAGAGGGACATCGGCCGTTCACCCCTCCACTTT.

J is TRBJ1-3 and V is TRBV11-2, with a tentative D call TRBD1 (6 bases). Germline V gene lookup returns CDR1 SGHAT and CDR2 FQNNGV. CDR3 length equals 13 residues. Trimming removed 5 bases at V and 4 bases at J, with 9 bases between. The CDR3 loop reads CASSPDRGNTIYF. CDR3 DNA: TGTGCCAGCAGCCCCGACAGGGGAAACACCATATATTTT.

The V call is TRBV7-2, the J call TRBJ2-7, with 9 nucleotides matching TRBD2. Germline V gene sequence: CDR1 SGHTA, CDR2 FQGNSA. The V gene end was trimmed by 4 bases and the J gene end by 4 bases; junction bases not matched to a gene: 5. The CDR3 is made up of 14 amino acids. Here the CDR3 reads CASSWQRGEYEQYF. CDR3 sequence (DNA): TGTGCCAGCAGCTGGCAGCGGGGGGAATACGAGCAGTACTTC.

J is TRBJ1-2 and V is TRBV19; D might be TRBD1 (5 bases). V gave up 6 bases and J gave up 5 bases, with 13 bases separating them. Germline V gene sequence: CDR1 LNHDA, CDR2 SQIVND (reference sequence). The CDR3 loop spans 13 amino acids. The CDR3 loop reads CASRQTGAYGYTF. As DNA, the CDR3 is TGTGCCAGTAGGCAAACAGGAGCGTATGGCTACACCTTC.

The chain has TRBV6-5 and TRBJ2-1; 8 bases are a match to TRBD2. V dropped 4 bases and J dropped 4; count of bases not matched to a gene: 3. The CDR3 has 14 amino acids. Germline-derived CDR1 and CDR2 are MNHEY and SVGAGI. The CDR3 protein is CASSSGGGYNEQFF. The CDR3 coding sequence is TGTGCCAGCAGTTCGGGGGGGGGATACAATGAGCAGTTCTTC.

The V gene is TRBV19, the J gene TRBJ1-2, with D maybe TRBD1 (5 bases). V was shortened by 1 base and J by 0 bases, with 9 bases between the two germline ends. The CDR3 length is 15 residues. CDR1 is LNHDA and CDR2 is SQIVND in the germline V gene (reference sequence). The CDR3 is CASSIAGVANYGYTF. In nucleotides, the CDR3 is TGTGCCAGTAGTATAGCGGGGGTCGCTAACTATGGCTACACCTTC.

The chain couples TRBV9 to TRBJ2-2; 12 bases match TRBD1. Trimming cost V 4 bases and J 6 bases; bases outside gene matches: 10. The CDR3 spans 17 residues. CDR1 and CDR2 from the germline V gene are SGDLS and YYNGEE. CDR3 sequence: CASSPQVGQGASGELFF. CDR3 sequence (DNA): TGTGCCAGCAGCCCTCAAGTGGGACAGGGGGCTTCCGGGGAGCTGTTTTTT.

This chain joins TRBV7-9 and TRBJ1-6; D possibly corresponds to TRBD1 (5 bases). Trimming pared 5 bases from V and 7 bases from J, leaving 15 bases between. Germline CDR1 reads SEHNR; CDR2 reads FQNEAQ (reference sequence). The CDR3 loop spans 15 amino acids. Here the CDR3 reads CASSQTQVGNSPLHF. CDR3 DNA sequence: TGTGCCAGCAGCCAAACACAGGTCGGGAATTCACCCCTCCACTTT.

V gene TRBV5-1 combines with J gene TRBJ1-6; D unresolved. Germline V gene sequence: CDR1 SGHRS, CDR2 YFSETQ. Trimming stripped 2 bases from V and 0 bases from J, with 9 bases between. CDR3 length equals 16 residues. CDR3 protein: CASSFAASSYNSPLHF. The CDR3 bases are TGCGCCAGCAGCTTCGCGGCCAGCTCCTATAATTCACCCCTCCACTTT.

This chain joins TRBV27 and TRBJ2-2, with 8 nucleotides matching TRBD2. The CDR3 is 17 residues long. Losses at the gene ends were 3 bases for V and 6 bases for J; bases not matched to a gene: 12. From germline, CDR1 is MNHEY and CDR2 SMNVEV (reference sequence). CDR3 sequence: CASSFPTGRGAAGELFF. For the CDR3, the DNA is TGTGCCAGCAGTTTCCCCACCGGGAGGGGCGCGGCCGGGGAGCTGTTTTTT.

J is TRBJ2-1 and V is TRBV5-1, with TRBD2 identical over 7 bases. The junction had 5 bases not matched to a gene; V was cut back by 1 base and J by 4 bases. The CDR3 has 15 residues. Germline assignment: CDR1 SGHRS and CDR2 YFSETQ. The CDR3 here is CASSLTGGIYNEQFF. CDR3 DNA sequence: TGCGCCAGCAGCTTGACCGGGGGGATTTACAATGAGCAGTTCTTC.

The chain couples TRBV2 to TRBJ2-5; TRBD1 matches at 9 bases. The germline V gene encodes CDR1 SNHLY and CDR2 FYNNEI. This CDR3 has 15 residues. The V gene end was trimmed by 6 bases and the J gene end by 7 bases; junction bases not matched to a gene: 12. This chain's CDR3 is CASSEYRGQRVTQYF. CDR3 nucleotides: TGTGCCAGCAGCGAATACAGGGGGCAGAGGGTGACCCAGTACTTC. Filled out from reference TRBV2 and TRBJ2-5, the complete variable domain reads EPEVTQTPSHQVTQMGQEVILRCVPISNHLYFYWYRQILGQKVEFLVSFYNNEISEKSEIFDDQFSVERPDGSNFTLKIRSTKLEDSAMYFCASSEYRGQRVTQYFGPGTRLLVL.

The chain carries TRBV5-1 and TRBJ2-3; 9 bases line up with TRBD2. Germline V gene sequence: CDR1 SGHRS, CDR2 YFSETQ. Trimming cost V 0 bases and J 0 bases; bases outside gene matches: 5. This CDR3 contains 17 residues. The CDR3 bases are TGCGCCAGCAGCTTGGCGGCGGGGGGGCCAAGCACAGATACGCAGTATTTT. This encodes CASSLAAGGPSTDTQYF.

The chain couples TRBV7-8 to TRBJ1-2; weak D call: TRBD1 (6 bases). Per germline, CDR1 SGHVS and CDR2 FQNEAQ. The ends were cut back, 3 bases at V and 7 bases at J, with 15 bases in the middle. This CDR3 region has 14 residues. The CDR3, as DNA: TGTGCCAGCAGCTTTCTGGGAGGGGGAGGTGGCTACACCTTC. Translating it yields CASSFLGGGGGYTF.

The V gene is TRBV5-6, the J gene TRBJ2-2; 9 positions match TRBD2. Germline V CDR1 and CDR2: SGHDT, YYEEEE. V trimming: 9 bases; J trimming: 5 bases; junction bases outside the gene matches: 17. The CDR3 runs 17 residues. This CDR3 is CATRDRRASGVTGELFF. CDR3 nucleotide sequence: TGTGCCACTAGAGACCGCAGGGCTAGCGGGGTTACCGGGGAGCTGTTTTTT.

The V gene is TRBV7-2, the J gene TRBJ1-6, with D tentatively TRBD1 (6 bases). Germline assignment: CDR1 SGHTA and CDR2 FQGNSA. This CDR3 region has 15 residues. V lost 7 bases and J 7 bases, leaving 17 bases between the germline ends. The CDR3 spells CASTTVGQANSPLHF. The CDR3 nucleotides read TGTGCCAGCACCACGGTGGGACAAGCCAATTCACCCCTCCACTTT.

The chain carries TRBV27 and TRBJ1-6, with a possible D match to TRBD1 (6 bases). Trimming removed 2 bases at V and 3 bases at J, with 11 bases between. The CDR3 is 16 residues long. Germline-derived CDR1 and CDR2 are MNHEY and SMNVEV (reference sequence). The CDR3 DNA reads as TGTGCCAGCAGTTTAACAGGGATAAACTATAATTCACCCCTCCACTTT. Translated: CASSLTGINYNSPLHF.

The chain employs TRBV7-6 and TRBJ2-5, with TRBD1 matching 7 bases. The junction had 6 bases not matched to a gene; V was cut back by 4 bases and J by 4 bases. The germline V gene has CDR1 SGHVS and CDR2 FNYEAQ. The CDR3 loop spans 14 amino acids. In DNA, the CDR3 is TGTGCCAGCAGCTCATCGCAGGGGGTAGAGACCCAGTACTTC. It is translated as CASSSSQGVETQYF.

The chain couples TRBV15 to TRBJ2-3; 7 bases are shared with TRBD1. The junction had 4 bases not matched to a gene; V was cut back by 2 bases and J by 2 bases. CDR1 is LNHNV and CDR2 is YYDKDF in the germline V gene (reference sequence). The CDR3 loop spans 15 amino acids. The CDR3 loop reads CATSRLDRITDTQYF. CDR3 DNA: TGTGCCACCAGCAGATTGGACAGGATCACAGATACGCAGTATTTT.

CDR3 sequence reads: CASSSPGLFPYEQYF. The CDR3 bases are TGTGCCAGCAGTTCCCCGGGTCTTTTTCCTTACGAGCAGTACTTC. This chain uses TRBV6-2 or TRBV6-3 with TRBJ2-7, with D unresolved. Trimming shortened V by 4 bases and J by 4 bases, and 17 bases separated the two germline ends. Germline V gene data show CDR1 as MNHEY and CDR2 as SVGEGT. This CDR3 is 15 amino acids long.

V usage is TRBV6-6 and J usage is TRBJ2-7, with a possible D match to TRBD2 (6 bases). This CDR3 has 14 amino acids. Per the germline V gene, CDR1 is MNHNY and CDR2 is SVGAGI (reference sequence). Trimming cost V 3 bases and J 3 bases, with 12 bases left between them. This CDR3 reads CASSYSGGDYEQYF. The CDR3 DNA reads TGTGCCAGCAGTTATTCTGGAGGGGACTACGAGCAGTACTTC.

The CDR3 loop is CASSQDLTVYGYTF. The CDR3 DNA sequence: TGTGCCAGCAGCCAAGATTTAACAGTCTATGGCTACACCTTC. The J gene is TRBJ1-2, the V gene TRBV3-1 (or the pseudogene TRBV3-2), with unresolved D. Trimming stripped 0 bases from V and 4 bases from J, with 9 bases between. Germline loops: CDR1 LGHDT, CDR2 YNNKEL (reference sequence). The CDR3 has 14 residues.